The 27 T cell receptor beta chains in this list originate from one sample, sequenced in a study of T cell responses to AZD1222 COVID-19 vaccine. Method: immunoSEQ multiplex PCR; TCRdb's copy keeps in-frame clones and lacks some. The table lists some 130,000 clones, approximately 85% of them singletons, with around 7.9% in the top ten. The sequencing here drew on peripheral blood, taken 28 days after the second dose of the MenACWY control vaccine. The source is an adult who received the MenACWY meningococcal vaccine as a control.

The chain is built from TRBV6-5 and TRBJ1-2, with no clear D. Trimming cost V 4 bases and J 1 base, with 10 bases left between them. Germline V gives CDR1 MNHEY, CDR2 SVGAGI. This CDR3 region has 14 residues. The CDR3, as DNA: TGTGCCAGCAGTTTCGGCCAGCATAACTATGGCTACACCTTC. This gives the protein CASSFGQHNYGYTF.

The CDR3 nucleotides are TGCGCCAGCAGCTTGGGGGCAGGGAAAGAGACCCAGTACTTC. It yields the protein CASSLGAGKETQYF. This chain connects TRBV5-1 to TRBJ2-5, with D possibly being TRBD1 (5 bases). CDR1 is SGHRS, CDR2 YFSETQ, per germline. The CDR3 has 14 residues. Trimming removed 0 bases at V and 3 bases at J, with 9 bases between.

The gene calls are TRBV18 and TRBJ1-3, with 7 bases identical to TRBD1. Looked up from germline, CDR1 is KGHSH and CDR2 is LQKENI. Trimming took 3 bases from V and 3 from J; bases not matched to a gene: 11. This CDR3 is built from 17 residues. The CDR3 protein is CASSPRTGSTGGNTIYF. CDR3 DNA: TGTGCCAGCTCACCGCGGACAGGTAGTACGGGTGGAAACACCATATATTTT.

The chain combines TRBV29-1 with TRBJ2-7; 8 bases align to TRBD2. The J segment lost 3 bases and the V segment lost 5 bases, leaving 12 bases of the junction unmatched. The CDR3 totals 15 residues. Germline CDR1 is SQVTM and CDR2 is ANQGSEA. The DNA for the CDR3 is TGCAGCGTTAACAGAGCGGGGGACTCGATCTACGAGCAGTACGTC. Its protein product is CSVNRAGDSIYEQYV.

The chain links TRBV7-2 to TRBJ2-7, with a tentative D call TRBD2 (5 bases). The ends were cut back, 2 bases at V and 3 bases at J, with 8 bases in the middle. The CDR3 spans 13 residues. CDR1 SGHTA and CDR2 FQGNSA come from the germline V gene. Written as DNA, the CDR3 is TGTGCCAGCAGCTTAAACGGAGGCTACGAGCAGTACTTC. Amino acids: CASSLNGGYEQYF.

This chain uses TRBV5-1 with TRBJ2-1; weak D call: TRBD2 (7 bases). V lost 5 bases and J lost 6, with 18 bases in between. Germline CDR1 reads SGHRS; CDR2 reads YFSETQ. The CDR3 length is 15 residues. The CDR3 is CASRATGRAINEQFF. CDR3 DNA sequence: TGCGCCAGCAGAGCTACAGGGAGGGCCATCAATGAGCAGTTCTTC.

The rearrangement links TRBV7-2 to TRBJ1-2; 9 bases are shared with TRBD1. This CDR3 is built from 17 residues. CDR1 SGHTA and CDR2 FQGNSA come from the germline V gene. V lost 0 bases, J lost 4 bases, and 9 bases stayed unmatched. The CDR3 spells CASSLALWRGQGYGYTF. The CDR3 region has the DNA TGTGCCAGCAGCTTAGCCCTCTGGAGGGGACAGGGCTATGGCTACACCTTC.

The chain recombines TRBV10-2 with TRBJ1-3; 7 nucleotides align to TRBD1. CDR3 size: 15 residues. V shed 7 bases, J shed 3 bases, and the junction held 9 bases outside the gene matches. Germline V lookup: CDR1 WSHSY, CDR2 SAAADI. Here the CDR3 DNA reads TGCGCCAGCAATGGTCGAGGGGGCGTTGGAAACACCATATATTTT. Translated, it gives CASNGRGGVGNTIYF.

The chain is built from TRBV5-1 and TRBJ2-2; D not resolved. The CDR3 extends over 15 amino acids. The V gene's germline CDR1 is SGHRS and CDR2 YFSETQ. V gave up 2 bases and J gave up 0 bases, with 8 bases separating them. Here the CDR3 reads CASSLGSTNTGELFF. The CDR3, as DNA: TGCGCCAGCAGCTTAGGCAGTACGAACACCGGGGAGCTGTTTTTT.

The CDR3, as DNA: TGTGCTACAGGGGGCGCCCCAATCCCCCAGCATTTT. Protein sequence: CATGGAPIPQHF. V gene TRBV28 combines with J gene TRBJ1-5, with 9 bases lining up with TRBD1. This CDR3 spans 12 amino acids. Germline loops: CDR1 MDHEN, CDR2 SYDVKM.

Of note for this clone: This specimen includes other DNA sequences encoding the same CDR3. The genes are TRBV5-5 and TRBJ1-3, with D uncertain. The V end lost 4 bases, the J end lost 0 bases, and 8 bases lay between the germline ends. Germline CDR1 and CDR2: SGHKS and YYEKEE (reference sequence). This CDR3 region has 14 residues. CDR3 sequence: CASSRGSSGNTIYF. DNA for the CDR3: TGTGCCAGCAGCCGAGGTTCCTCTGGAAACACCATATATTTT.

V is TRBV9 and J is TRBJ1-4; no reliable D call. This CDR3 has 14 amino acids. Germline CDR1 and CDR2: SGDLS and YYNGEE. Trimming removed 4 bases from V and 3 bases from J, with 10 bases in between. CDR3 nucleotide sequence: TGTGCCAGCAGCTCGAGGGCCTCTAATGAAAAACTGTTTTTT. The encoded protein is CASSSRASNEKLFF.

The chain recombines TRBV6-5 with TRBJ1-1, with D possibly TRBD1 on 5 matching bases. Trimming left V 7 bases short and J 3 bases short, with 12 bases between. The CDR3 has 13 residues. Germline-derived CDR1 and CDR2 are MNHEY and SVGAGI. The CDR3: CASNWGKDTEAFF. DNA for the CDR3: TGTGCCAGCAACTGGGGGAAAGACACTGAAGCTTTCTTT.

The V gene is TRBV27, the J gene TRBJ2-5; tentatively, D is TRBD2 (5 bases). Per germline, CDR1 MNHEY and CDR2 SMNVEV (reference sequence). The CDR3 length is 14 residues. V was trimmed by 4 bases and J by 5 bases, leaving 14 bases between them. The CDR3 region is CASSSSQRRETQYF. The CDR3 DNA sequence: TGTGCCAGCAGTTCCTCCCAGCGGCGGGAGACCCAGTACTTC.

This clone was picked up one time. V is TRBV28 and J is TRBJ1-4; D may be TRBD1 (5 bases). Trimming pared 6 bases from V and 1 base from J, leaving 15 bases between. This CDR3 has 16 amino acids. In germline, CDR1 is MDHEN, CDR2 SYDVKM. Here the CDR3 reads CASRPEGWRTNEKLFF. The CDR3 nucleotides read TGTGCCAGCAGACCCGAGGGGTGGCGAACTAATGAAAAACTGTTTTTT.

A single count supports this clone. J is TRBJ2-7 and V is TRBV29-1; 9 bases agree with TRBD1. Per germline, CDR1 SQVTM and CDR2 ANQGSEA. The CDR3 covers 12 residues. J lost 6 bases, V lost 6 bases, and 6 bases had no gene match. The chain's CDR3 is CSVGTGTVEQYF. The CDR3 bases are TGCAGCGTCGGGACAGGGACGGTCGAGCAGTACTTC.

The chain has TRBV7-9 and TRBJ2-7; D is ambiguous. Germline V gives CDR1 SEHNR, CDR2 FQNEAQ (reference sequence). The ends were cut back, 5 bases at V and 4 bases at J, with 21 bases in the middle. The CDR3 runs 16 residues. CDR3 sequence reads: CASSLKGTQIAYEQYF. The CDR3 nucleotides read TGTGCCAGCAGCCTTAAGGGAACCCAAATCGCTTACGAGCAGTACTTC.

The chain recombines TRBV24-1 with TRBJ2-1; 9 bases agree with TRBD1. Unmatched junction bases numbered 6, after V lost 8 bases and J lost 2 bases. The V gene's germline CDR1 is KGHDR and CDR2 SFDVKD. The CDR3 covers 15 residues. This CDR3 reads CATNPGQGPYNEQFF. CDR3 sequence (DNA): TGTGCCACCAATCCGGGACAGGGCCCCTACAATGAGCAGTTCTTC.

The chain combines TRBV2 with TRBJ2-5; TRBD2 might be the D (6 bases). This CDR3 region has 14 residues. V was shortened by 7 bases and J by 5 bases, with 17 bases between the two germline ends. Germline V lookup: CDR1 SNHLY, CDR2 FYNNEI. The CDR3 loop is CASKPRRDWETQYF. CDR3 nucleotide sequence: TGTGCCAGCAAACCACGCAGGGACTGGGAGACCCAGTACTTC.

The chain is built from TRBV6-5 and TRBJ2-3, with D possibly TRBD2 on 5 matching bases. This CDR3 comprises 16 residues. V was shortened by 0 bases and J by 2 bases, with 12 bases between the two germline ends. Germline loops: CDR1 MNHEY, CDR2 SVGAGI. CDR3 DNA: TGTGCCAGCAGTTACTCGGCTAGAGGGCACACAGATACGCAGTATTTT. Translation gives CASSYSARGHTDTQYF.

The rearrangement joins TRBV11-3 to TRBJ2-3; no reliable D call. CDR3 length equals 14 residues. Germline CDR1 is SGHNT and CDR2 is YENEEA. V gave up 7 bases and J gave up 2 bases, with 13 bases separating them. For the CDR3, the DNA is TGTGCCAGCAAGAAGGGAATATTCACAGATACGCAGTATTTT. Protein sequence: CASKKGIFTDTQYF.

V is TRBV6-5 and J is TRBJ2-7, with 10 bases matching TRBD1. The CDR3 totals 14 residues. Germline CDR1 MNHEY, CDR2 SVGAGI. V shed 6 bases and J 0 bases; nucleotides not matched to a gene: 2. Written as DNA, the CDR3 is TGTGCCAGCAGCCGGACAGGGGGCTCCTACGAGCAGTACTTC. This translates into CASSRTGGSYEQYF.

The chain employs TRBV5-5 and TRBJ2-7, with D uncertain. The CDR3 extends over 15 amino acids. V lost 0 bases and J lost 2, with 12 bases in between. CDR1 and CDR2 from the germline V gene are SGHKS and YYEKEE (reference sequence). The CDR3 sequence is CASSLVWAGTYEQYV. CDR3 nucleotide sequence: TGTGCCAGCAGCTTGGTGTGGGCAGGCACCTACGAGCAGTACGTC.

This clone came up a few times. The CDR3 sequence: CASSYEVNTEAFF. DNA for the CDR3: TGTGCCAGCAGTTACGAGGTTAACACTGAAGCTTTCTTT. This chain links TRBV6-5 with TRBJ1-1; unclear D gene. V was shortened by 2 bases and J by 2 bases, with 6 bases between the two germline ends. The CDR3 totals 13 residues. CDR1 and CDR2 from the germline V gene are MNHEY and SVGAGI.

The rearrangement joins TRBV28 to TRBJ2-2; maybe TRBD2 (6 bases). From germline, CDR1 is MDHEN and CDR2 SYDVKM. This CDR3 comprises 13 residues. Between the trimmed V and J ends, which lost 5 bases and 5 bases, there was a span of 9 bases. This CDR3 reads CASSRRGTGELFF. In DNA form, the CDR3 reads TGTGCCAGCAGTCGGCGGGGTACCGGGGAGCTGTTTTTT.

The chain couples TRBV7-2 to TRBJ1-2; 7 bases line up with TRBD1. This CDR3 comprises 14 residues. CDR1 is SGHTA, CDR2 FQGNSA, per germline. V gave up 5 bases and J gave up 3 bases; unmatched junction bases: 6. CDR3 sequence (DNA): TGTGCCAGCAGCGCCGATCAGGGGGACTATGGCTACACCTTC. This sequence encodes CASSADQGDYGYTF.

The V gene is TRBV27, the J gene TRBJ2-1; tentative D call: TRBD2 (6 bases). Germline V gene data show CDR1 as MNHEY and CDR2 as SMNVEV (reference sequence). Trimming removed 4 bases at V and 9 bases at J, with 19 bases between. The CDR3 runs to 15 residues. CDR3 DNA: TGTGCCAGCAGTTACCCGGGACTGTCGGGTCGTGAGCAGTTCTTC. Amino acid sequence: CASSYPGLSGREQFF.